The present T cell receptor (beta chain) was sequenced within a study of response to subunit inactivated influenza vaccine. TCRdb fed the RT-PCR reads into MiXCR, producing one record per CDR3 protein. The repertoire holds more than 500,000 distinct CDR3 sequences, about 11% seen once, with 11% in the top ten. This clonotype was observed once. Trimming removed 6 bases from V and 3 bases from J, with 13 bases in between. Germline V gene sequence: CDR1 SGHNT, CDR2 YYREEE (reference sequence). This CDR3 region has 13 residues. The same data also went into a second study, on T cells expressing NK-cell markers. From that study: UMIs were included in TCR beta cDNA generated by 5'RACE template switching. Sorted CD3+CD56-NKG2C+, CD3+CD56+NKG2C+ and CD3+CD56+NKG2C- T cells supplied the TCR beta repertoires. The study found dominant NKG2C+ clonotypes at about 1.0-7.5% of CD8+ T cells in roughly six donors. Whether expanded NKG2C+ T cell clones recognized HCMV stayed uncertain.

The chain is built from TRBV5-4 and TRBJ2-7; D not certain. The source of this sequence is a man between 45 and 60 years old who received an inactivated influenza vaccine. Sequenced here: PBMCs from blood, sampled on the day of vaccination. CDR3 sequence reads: CASKLGPSYEQYF. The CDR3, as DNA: TGTGCCAGCAAGCTCGGGCCAAGCTACGAGCAGTACTTC.